This T cell receptor beta chain originates from a study of T cell repertoires in cytomegalovirus infection. The table lists this clonotype with a few counts. The antigen remains undetermined. This CDR3 region has 15 residues. V was pared by 3 bases and J by 5 bases, with 16 bases between. The germline CDR1 and CDR2 sequences are LGHNA and YNFKEQ. TCRdb passed the reads through MiXCR, listing each CDR3 protein once. This table has around 900,000 distinct CDR3 sequences, 30% to 40% appearing once. The rearrangement uses TRBV4-2 and TRBJ1-1, with a tentative D call TRBD1 (5 bases). The sequence was obtained from a human donor in good health (CMV status not recorded). Some clones in this sample may be carry-over from other donors' samples. This specimen consisted of cultured CD8+ T cells from PBMCs, obtained from culture after CMV antigen stimulation. CDR3 sequence: CASSQGQGSGTEAFF. The DNA for the CDR3 is TGTGCCAGCAGCCAGGGGCAGGGATCTGGTACTGAAGCTTTCTTT.